The 12 T cell receptor beta chains reported below all come from one sample, sequenced in a study of cytomegalovirus exposure and HLA in healthy donors. Using immunoSEQ multiplex PCR, the repertoire was profiled, and TCRdb retains in-frame clones only, with some absent. The sample shows 150,000 to 200,000 clones, more than 75% of them seen only once. Sequencing input: PBMCs. The receptors originated from a man aged 18 to 30 in good health and CMV-seropositive.

The chain links TRBV7-2 to TRBJ2-7; 11 bases align to TRBD1. Per the germline V gene, CDR1 is SGHTA and CDR2 is FQGNSA. Trimming took 4 bases from V and 7 from J; bases not matched to a gene: 9. This CDR3 has 15 residues. CDR3 residues: CASSSPGQGVWEQYF. The CDR3 DNA is TGTGCCAGCAGCTCACCGGGACAGGGGGTTTGGGAGCAGTACTTC.

Note on this clone: Additional DNA sequences in this sample encode the identical CDR3. The V and J genes are TRBV27 and TRBJ1-2; D unresolved. V lost 2 bases and J lost 4, with 8 bases in between. The germline V gene has CDR1 MNHEY and CDR2 SMNVEV (reference sequence). The CDR3 length is 13 residues. The DNA of the CDR3 is TGTGCCAGCAGTTTAGGGCAACCCTATGGCTACACCTTC. It yields the protein CASSLGQPYGYTF.

This chain uses TRBV5-1 with TRBJ2-1, with D uncertain. V shed 2 bases and J shed 5 bases, with 5 bases lying between them. The CDR3 has 12 residues. Per the germline V gene, CDR1 is SGHRS and CDR2 is YFSETQ. CDR3 loop: CASSFYDNEQFF. In DNA form, the CDR3 reads TGCGCCAGCAGCTTTTATGACAATGAGCAGTTCTTC.

The V gene is TRBV25-1, the J gene TRBJ2-1, with D possibly matching TRBD2 (6 bases). The V gene's germline CDR1 is MGHDK and CDR2 SYGVNS. The CDR3 covers 16 residues. V was shortened by 4 bases and J by 1 base, with 14 bases between the two germline ends. The CDR3 DNA sequence: TGTGCCAGCAGTGCCTTAGACGGGAGTTCCTACAATGAGCAGTTCTTC. It is translated as CASSALDGSSYNEQFF.

V gene TRBV4-3 combines with J gene TRBJ2-7; 14 bases are a match to TRBD2. Germline-derived CDR1 and CDR2 are LGHNA and YSLEER. The CDR3 totals 15 residues. V lost 4 bases to trimming and J lost 3 bases; unmatched junction nucleotides: 2. The CDR3 loop is CASSRGTSGSYEQYF. CDR3 DNA: TGCGCCAGCAGCCGTGGGACTAGCGGGAGCTACGAGCAGTACTTC.

The V and J genes are TRBV25-1 and TRBJ2-7; possibly TRBD1 for D (6 bases). V was trimmed by 8 bases and J by 2 bases, leaving 16 bases between them. The V gene's germline CDR1 is MGHDK and CDR2 SYGVNS. The length of the CDR3 is 14 residues. CDR3 DNA sequence: TGTGCCAGCCGCAGGACAGCGGCCCCCTACGAGCAGTACTTC. This sequence encodes CASRRTAAPYEQYF.

The V call is TRBV28, the J call TRBJ1-2; 8 bases agree with TRBD1. V lost 6 bases, J lost 5 bases, and 14 bases stayed unmatched. This CDR3 is 16 amino acids long. Germline assignment: CDR1 MDHEN and CDR2 SYDVKM. The CDR3 protein is CASRHRGQVRGYGYTF. In DNA, the CDR3 is TGTGCCAGCAGGCACCGGGGACAGGTGCGGGGATATGGCTACACCTTC.

This clone showed up just once. The chain carries TRBV30 and TRBJ1-3; 9 bases line up with TRBD1. J was trimmed by 4 bases and V by 5 bases; bases with no gene match: 6. Looked up from germline, CDR1 is GTSNPN and CDR2 is SVGIG (reference sequence). The CDR3 totals 14 residues. The CDR3 bases are TGTGCCTGGGAGACAGGGGGAGTGGGAAACACCATATATTTT. Encoded protein: CAWETGGVGNTIYF.

This clone was observed a handful of times. V usage is TRBV27 and J usage is TRBJ2-7; 8 nucleotides agree with TRBD2. CDR1 and CDR2 from the germline V gene are MNHEY and SMNVEV (reference sequence). Trimming at V came to 8 bases and at J to 7 bases, leaving 16 bases not matched to a gene. CDR3 size: 15 residues. The CDR3 DNA is TGTGCCAGCTATGACCTTAGCGGGGAACTAGGAGAGCAGTACTTC. It translates to CASYDLSGELGEQYF.

V usage is TRBV9 and J usage is TRBJ2-3; tentative D call: TRBD2 (6 bases). Germline CDR1 SGDLS, CDR2 YYNGEE. The CDR3 is 15 amino acids. V was shortened by 0 bases and J by 3 bases, with 11 bases between the two germline ends. DNA for the CDR3: TGTGCCAGCAGCGTAGGTGCGGGACCTACAGATACGCAGTATTTT. As protein: CASSVGAGPTDTQYF.

This clone was seen more than once but under ten times. The chain recombines TRBV27 with TRBJ2-2; D unclear. Trimming shortened V by 8 bases and J by 1 base, and 5 bases separated the two germline ends. The CDR3 runs 12 residues. CDR1 MNHEY and CDR2 SMNVEV come from the germline V gene (reference sequence). CDR3 region: CASRVNTGELFF. CDR3 nucleotides: TGTGCCAGCCGGGTGAACACCGGGGAGCTGTTTTTT.

The chain recombines TRBV9 with TRBJ2-7; TRBD1 aligns across 12 bases. The CDR3 is made up of 15 amino acids. Germline assignment: CDR1 SGDLS and CDR2 YYNGEE. Unmatched junction bases numbered 5, after V lost 4 bases and J lost 3 bases. For the CDR3, the DNA is TGTGCCAGCAGCCACCGGGACAGGGGGCTCTACGAGCAGTACTTC. Its translation: CASSHRDRGLYEQYF.